The clone carrying this T cell receptor beta chain was counted between two and nine times. The data belong to a study of patients and donors after allogeneic stem cell transplantation. Using its own MiXCR run on the RT-PCR reads, TCRdb lists one record per CDR3 protein. This table holds about 960,000 distinct CDR3 sequences, about a sixth found once. V lost 5 bases, J lost 3 bases, and 11 bases stayed unmatched. From germline, CDR1 is LGHDT and CDR2 YNNKEL (reference sequence). This CDR3 has 16 residues. This TCR was recovered from a human donor who was either an allogeneic HSCT recipient or a stem cell or donor lymphocyte infusion donor (not recorded which). It is not recorded whose cells these are; they may come from a transplant donor. This chain links TRBV3-1 with TRBJ2-7, with 9 bases aligning to TRBD1. Sequencing was done on a sample of blood, either unsorted or a sorted T cell fraction (not recorded which). In DNA form, the CDR3 reads TGTGCCAGCAGCTCACTTCCGGGACAGGGTGGCTACGAGCAGTACTTC. It is translated as CASSSLPGQGGYEQYF.